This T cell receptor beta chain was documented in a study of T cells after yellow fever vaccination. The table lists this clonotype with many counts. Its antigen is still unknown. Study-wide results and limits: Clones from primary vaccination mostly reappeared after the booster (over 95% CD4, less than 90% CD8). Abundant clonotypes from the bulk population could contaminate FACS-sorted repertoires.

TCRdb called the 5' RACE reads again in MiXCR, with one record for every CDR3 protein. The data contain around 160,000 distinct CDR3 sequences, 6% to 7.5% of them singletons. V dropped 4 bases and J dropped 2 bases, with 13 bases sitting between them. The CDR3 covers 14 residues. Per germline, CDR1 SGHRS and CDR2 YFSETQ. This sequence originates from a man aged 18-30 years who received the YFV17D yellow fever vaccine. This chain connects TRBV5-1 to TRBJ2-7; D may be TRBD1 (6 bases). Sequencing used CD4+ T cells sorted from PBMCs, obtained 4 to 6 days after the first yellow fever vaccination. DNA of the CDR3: TGCGCCAGCAGCCTCGACAGGTTTCCCTACGAGCAGTACGTC. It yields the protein CASSLDRFPYEQYV.